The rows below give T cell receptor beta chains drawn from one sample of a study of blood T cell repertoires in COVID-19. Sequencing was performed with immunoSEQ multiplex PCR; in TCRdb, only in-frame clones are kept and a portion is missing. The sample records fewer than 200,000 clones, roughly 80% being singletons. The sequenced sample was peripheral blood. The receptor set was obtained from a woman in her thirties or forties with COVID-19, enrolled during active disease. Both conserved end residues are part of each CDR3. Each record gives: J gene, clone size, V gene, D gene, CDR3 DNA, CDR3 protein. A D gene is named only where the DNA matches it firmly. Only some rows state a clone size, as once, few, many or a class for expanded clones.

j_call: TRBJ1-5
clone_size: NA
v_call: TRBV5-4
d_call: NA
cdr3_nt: TGTGCCAGCAGCTTGGGTGGTGAGAGTCAGCCCCAGCATTTT
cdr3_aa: CASSLGGESQPQHF

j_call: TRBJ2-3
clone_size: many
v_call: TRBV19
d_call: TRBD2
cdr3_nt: TGTGCCAGTAGTACGGGACTAGCGGGGGGGCGCACAGATACGCAGTATTTT
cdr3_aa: CASSTGLAGGRTDTQYF

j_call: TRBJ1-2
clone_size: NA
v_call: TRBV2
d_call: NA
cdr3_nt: TGTGCCAGCAACCCGGGACAATCGGCAGGCTACACCTTC
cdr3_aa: CASNPGQSAGYTF

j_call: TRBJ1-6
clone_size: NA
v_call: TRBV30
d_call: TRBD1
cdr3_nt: TGTGCCTGGAGCAACGAGGGACAGGGAAATTCACCCCTCCACTTT
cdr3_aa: CAWSNEGQGNSPLHF

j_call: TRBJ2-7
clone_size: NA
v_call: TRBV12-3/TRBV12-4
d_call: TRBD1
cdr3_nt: TGTGCCAGCAGTTTGTCCAGGGACAGCGAGCAGTACTTC
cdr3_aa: CASSLSRDSEQYF

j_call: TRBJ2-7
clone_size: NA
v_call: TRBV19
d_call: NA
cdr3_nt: TGTGCCAGTGGGGCTAGCTCCTACGAGCAGTACTTC
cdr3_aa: CASGASSYEQYF

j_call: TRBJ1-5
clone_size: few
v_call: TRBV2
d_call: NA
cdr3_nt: TGTGCCAGCAGTGAAGGTACGGCCGACTCATTTCAGCCCCAGCATTTT
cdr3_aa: CASSEGTADSFQPQHF

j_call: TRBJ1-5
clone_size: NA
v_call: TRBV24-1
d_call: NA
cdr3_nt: TGTGCCAACTGGGACTCGCATTTT
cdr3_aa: CANWDSHF

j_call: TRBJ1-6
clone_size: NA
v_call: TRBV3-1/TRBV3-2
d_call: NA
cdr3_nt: TGTGCCAGCAGCCAAGGAGACAAGTCACCCCTCCACTTT
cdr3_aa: CASSQGDKSPLHF

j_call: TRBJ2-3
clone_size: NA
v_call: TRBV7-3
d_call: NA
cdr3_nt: TGTGCCAGCAGCTCCACCAACCTTCTCGCGGGGGCGCCCACAGATACGCAGTATTTT
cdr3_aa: CASSSTNLLAGAPTDTQYF

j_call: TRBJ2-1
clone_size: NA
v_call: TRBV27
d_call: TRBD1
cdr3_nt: TGTGCCAGCCACCGACAGGGCGCCTACAATGAGCAGTTCTTC
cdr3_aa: CASHRQGAYNEQFF

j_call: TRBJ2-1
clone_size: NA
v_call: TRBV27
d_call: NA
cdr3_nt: TGTGCCAGCAGTTTGACACGTCCCAGCAATGAGCAGTTCTTC
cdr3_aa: CASSLTRPSNEQFF

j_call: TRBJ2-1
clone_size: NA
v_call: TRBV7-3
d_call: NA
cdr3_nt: TGTGCCAGCAGCTTGTCAAGCGGTGAGCAGTTCTTC
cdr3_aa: CASSLSSGEQFF

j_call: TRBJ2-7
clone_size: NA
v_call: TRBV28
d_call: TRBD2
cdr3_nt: TGTGCCAGCAGTTTAGGGCTGACATGGGCGGGGGACGAGCAGTACTTC
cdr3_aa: CASSLGLTWAGDEQYF

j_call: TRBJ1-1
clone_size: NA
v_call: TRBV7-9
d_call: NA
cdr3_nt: TGTGCCAGCAGCTTAAGTCCAGGGGCAATCACTGAAGCTTTCTTT
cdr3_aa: CASSLSPGAITEAFF

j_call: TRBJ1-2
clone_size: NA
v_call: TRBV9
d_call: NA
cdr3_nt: TGTGCCAGCAGCCGTCGGAGGTTTGGGCTCCATGGCTACACCTTC
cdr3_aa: CASSRRRFGLHGYTF

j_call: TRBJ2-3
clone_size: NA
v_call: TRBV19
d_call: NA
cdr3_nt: TGTGCCAGTAGTACAACTAGCACAGATACGCAGTATTTT
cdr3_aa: CASSTTSTDTQYF

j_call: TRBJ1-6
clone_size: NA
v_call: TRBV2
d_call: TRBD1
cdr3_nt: TGTGCCAGCAGGGAACAGGGGCCGGCAGGCTCACCCCTCCACTTT
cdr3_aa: CASREQGPAGSPLHF

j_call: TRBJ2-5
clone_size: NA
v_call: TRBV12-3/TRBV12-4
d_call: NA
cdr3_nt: TGTGCCAGCAGTTTAGTGGGGGCAGAGACCCAGTACTTC
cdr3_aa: CASSLVGAETQYF

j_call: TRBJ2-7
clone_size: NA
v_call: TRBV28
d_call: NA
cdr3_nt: TGTGCCAGCAGTTCCCTGGTTGGAGGTGGCTCCTACGAGCAGTACTTC
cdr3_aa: CASSSLVGGGSYEQYF

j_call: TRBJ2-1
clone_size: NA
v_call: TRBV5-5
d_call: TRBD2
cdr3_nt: TGTGCCAGCAGCCGGACTAGCGGGAGTTTCAATGAGCAGTTCTTC
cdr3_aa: CASSRTSGSFNEQFF

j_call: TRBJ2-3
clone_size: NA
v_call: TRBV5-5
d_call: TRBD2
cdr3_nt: TGTGCCAGCAGCAAGGGACTAGCGGGAGGTCCCGCAGATACGCAGTATTTT
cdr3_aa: CASSKGLAGGPADTQYF

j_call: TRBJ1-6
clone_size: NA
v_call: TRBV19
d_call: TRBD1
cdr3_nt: TGTGCCAGTACTGACAGGGGTGGATCACCCCTCCACTTT
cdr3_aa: CASTDRGGSPLHF

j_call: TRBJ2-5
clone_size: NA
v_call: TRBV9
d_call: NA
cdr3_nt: TGTGCCAGCAGCGTAGACGGGAACAGGGAAGAGACCCAGTACTTC
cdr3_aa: CASSVDGNREETQYF

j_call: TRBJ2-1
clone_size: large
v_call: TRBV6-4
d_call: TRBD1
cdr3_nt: TGTGCCAGCAGTGAGTTCGGGACAGGGTACAATGAGCAGTTCTTC
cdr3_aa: CASSEFGTGYNEQFF

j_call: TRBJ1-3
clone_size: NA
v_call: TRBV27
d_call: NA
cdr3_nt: TGTGCCAGCGCCTCAGGTGTCGGAAACACCATATATTTT
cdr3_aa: CASASGVGNTIYF

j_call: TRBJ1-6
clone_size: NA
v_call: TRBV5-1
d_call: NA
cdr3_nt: TGCGCCAGCAGCTTGGCAGGGATGAATAATTCACCCCTCCACTTT
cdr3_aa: CASSLAGMNNSPLHF

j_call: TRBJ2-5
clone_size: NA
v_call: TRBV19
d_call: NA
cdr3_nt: TGTGCCAGTAGTATAAGGACACACCAAGAGACCCAGTACTTC
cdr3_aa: CASSIRTHQETQYF

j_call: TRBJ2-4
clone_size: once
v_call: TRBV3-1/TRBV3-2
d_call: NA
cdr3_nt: TGTGCCAGCAGCCAAGCCGGGACATTAGCCAAAAACATTCAGTACTTC
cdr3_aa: CASSQAGTLAKNIQYF

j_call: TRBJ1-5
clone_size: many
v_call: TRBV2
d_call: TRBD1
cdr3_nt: TGTGCCAGCAGTTCGGACAGGGGACGTAATCAGCCCCAGCATTTT
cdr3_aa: CASSSDRGRNQPQHF

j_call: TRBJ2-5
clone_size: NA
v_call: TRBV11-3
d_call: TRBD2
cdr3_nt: TGTGCCAGCAGCTCGACTAGCTTCCAAGAGACCCAGTACTTC
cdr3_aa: CASSSTSFQETQYF

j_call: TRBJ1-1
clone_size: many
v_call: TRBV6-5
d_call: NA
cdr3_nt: TGTGCCAGCAGGGTGGACAGACTCATGAACACTGAAGCTTTCTTT
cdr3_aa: CASRVDRLMNTEAFF

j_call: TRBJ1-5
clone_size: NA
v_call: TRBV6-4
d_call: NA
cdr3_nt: TGTGCCAGCAGTGACGATCACGGTCATCTAAGAGGAAATCAGCCCCAGCATTTT
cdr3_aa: CASSDDHGHLRGNQPQHF

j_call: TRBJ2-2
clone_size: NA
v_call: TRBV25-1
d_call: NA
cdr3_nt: TGTGCCAGCAGAGCGGACGAGTACACCGGGGAGCTGTTTTTT
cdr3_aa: CASRADEYTGELFF

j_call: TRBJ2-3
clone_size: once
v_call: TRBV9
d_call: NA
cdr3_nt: TGTGCCAGCAGCGCTCCACAGGGGGGGACAGATACGCAGTATTTT
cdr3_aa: CASSAPQGGTDTQYF

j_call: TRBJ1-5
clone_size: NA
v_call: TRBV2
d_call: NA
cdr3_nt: TGTGCCAGCGGTATGGCAGCGGCTCGGCAGCCCCAGCATTTT
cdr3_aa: CASGMAAARQPQHF

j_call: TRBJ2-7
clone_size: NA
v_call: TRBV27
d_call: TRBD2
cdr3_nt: TGTGCCAGCAGTTACAGGGGGCGAACTAGCGGGGGTTACGAGCAGTACTTC
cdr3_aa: CASSYRGRTSGGYEQYF

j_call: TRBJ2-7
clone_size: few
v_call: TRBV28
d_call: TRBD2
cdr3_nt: TGTGCCAGCAAGTTAGCGGGACCCACACCCTACGAGCAGTACTTC
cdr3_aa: CASKLAGPTPYEQYF

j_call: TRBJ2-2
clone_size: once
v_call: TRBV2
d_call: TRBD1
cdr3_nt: TGTGCCAGCCGCCAGGGGGCGAACACCGGGGAGCTGTTTTTT
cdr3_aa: CASRQGANTGELFF

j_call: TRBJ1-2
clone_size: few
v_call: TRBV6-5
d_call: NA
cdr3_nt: TGTGCCAGCAGTTACTCCGCAGGCTTCTATGGCTACACCTTC
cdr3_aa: CASSYSAGFYGYTF

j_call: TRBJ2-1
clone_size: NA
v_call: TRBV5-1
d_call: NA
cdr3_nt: TGCGCCAGCAGCTTGGCGAGGGACAATGAGCAGTTCTTC
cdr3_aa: CASSLARDNEQFF

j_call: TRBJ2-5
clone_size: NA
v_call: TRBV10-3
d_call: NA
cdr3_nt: TGTGCCATCAGTGAGTCCAGGGTGGAAGAGACCCAGTACTTC
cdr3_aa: CAISESRVEETQYF

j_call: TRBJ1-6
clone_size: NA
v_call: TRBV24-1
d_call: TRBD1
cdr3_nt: TGTGCCACCGTCCAGGGGGCCCCGAGCTCCTATAATTCACCCCTCCACTTT
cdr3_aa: CATVQGAPSSYNSPLHF

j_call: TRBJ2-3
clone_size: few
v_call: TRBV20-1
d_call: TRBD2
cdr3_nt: TGCAGTGCTAGTAAAGGTGGGGAGGGGGATACGCAGTATTTT
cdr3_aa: CSASKGGEGDTQYF

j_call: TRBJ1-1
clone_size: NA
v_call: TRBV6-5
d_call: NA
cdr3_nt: TGTGCCAGCAGTTCGGGACAACAAGAATTGGGCACTGAAGCTTTCTTT
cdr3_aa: CASSSGQQELGTEAFF

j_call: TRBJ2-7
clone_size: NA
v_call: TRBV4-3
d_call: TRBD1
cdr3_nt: TGCGCCAGCAGCCAGAGGACAGGGGGCTACGAGCAGTACTTC
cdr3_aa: CASSQRTGGYEQYF

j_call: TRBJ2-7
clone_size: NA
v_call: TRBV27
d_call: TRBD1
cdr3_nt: TGTGCCAGCAGTTTACCCGGGACAGCCACCTACGAGCAGTACTTC
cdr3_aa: CASSLPGTATYEQYF

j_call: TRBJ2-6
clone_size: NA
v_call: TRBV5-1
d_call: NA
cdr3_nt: TGCGCCAGCAGCAAGGCAGGGGCTGGGGCCAACGTCCTGACTTTC
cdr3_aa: CASSKAGAGANVLTF

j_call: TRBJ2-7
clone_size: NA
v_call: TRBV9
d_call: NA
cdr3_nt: TGTGCCAGCAGCGTAGGACAGAGCTACGAGCAGTACTTC
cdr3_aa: CASSVGQSYEQYF

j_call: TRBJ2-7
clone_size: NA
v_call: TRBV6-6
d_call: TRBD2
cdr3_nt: TGTGCCAGCAGGCCTAGCGGGGCCGCGGAGGAGCAGTACTTC
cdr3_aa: CASRPSGAAEEQYF

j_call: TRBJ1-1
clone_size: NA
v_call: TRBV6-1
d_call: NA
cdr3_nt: TGTGCCAGCAGTGAACAGGGGCACGTCCGTGAAGCTTTCTTT
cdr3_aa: CASSEQGHVREAFF